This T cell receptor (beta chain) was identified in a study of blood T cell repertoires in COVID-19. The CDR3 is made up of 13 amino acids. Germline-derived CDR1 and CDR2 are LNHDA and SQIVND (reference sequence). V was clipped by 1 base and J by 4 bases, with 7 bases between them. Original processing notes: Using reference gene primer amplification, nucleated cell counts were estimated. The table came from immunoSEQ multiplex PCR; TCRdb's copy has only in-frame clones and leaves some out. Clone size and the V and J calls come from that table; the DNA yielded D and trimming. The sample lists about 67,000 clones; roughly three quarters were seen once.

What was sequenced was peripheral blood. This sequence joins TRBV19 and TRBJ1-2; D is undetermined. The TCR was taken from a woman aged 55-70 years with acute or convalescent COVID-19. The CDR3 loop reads CASSIGPRYGYTF. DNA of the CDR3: TGTGCCAGTAGTATAGGCCCGCGCTATGGCTACACCTTC.